This T cell receptor (beta chain) is drawn from a study of T cell changes during pregnancy in multiple sclerosis. This CDR3 spans 14 amino acids. V lost 0 bases and J lost 8, with 12 bases in between. CDR1 and CDR2 from the germline V gene are MNHEY and SVGAGI. TCRdb keeps only in-frame clones here, not all; method: immunoSEQ multiplex PCR. Of 70,000 to 80,000 clones listed, 85% to 95% are singletons. This clonotype was sampled from a female donor with multiple sclerosis, enrolled in a pregnancy study. The sample consisted of peripheral blood, taken in the first trimester of pregnancy. The chain combines TRBV6-5 with TRBJ2-3; D perhaps matches TRBD1 (6 bases). Written as DNA, the CDR3 is TGTGCCAGCAGTTACTCACAGGGATTGGGTACGCAGTATTTT. The encoded protein is CASSYSQGLGTQYF.